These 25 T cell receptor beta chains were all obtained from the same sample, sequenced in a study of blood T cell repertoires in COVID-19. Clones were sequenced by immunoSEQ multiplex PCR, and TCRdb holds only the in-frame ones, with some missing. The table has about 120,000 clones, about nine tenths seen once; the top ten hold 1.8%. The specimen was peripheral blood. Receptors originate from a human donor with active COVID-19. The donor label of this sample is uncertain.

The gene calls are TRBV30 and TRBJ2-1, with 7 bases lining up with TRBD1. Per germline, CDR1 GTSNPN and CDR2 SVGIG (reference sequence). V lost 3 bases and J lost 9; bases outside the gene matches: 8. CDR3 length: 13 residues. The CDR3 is CAWSRQGPVEQFF. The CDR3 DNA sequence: TGTGCCTGGAGCCGACAGGGTCCGGTTGAGCAGTTCTTC.

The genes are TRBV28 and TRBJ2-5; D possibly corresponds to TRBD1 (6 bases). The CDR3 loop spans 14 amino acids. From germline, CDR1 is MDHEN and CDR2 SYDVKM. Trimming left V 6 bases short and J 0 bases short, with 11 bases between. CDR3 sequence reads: CASRPDRNQETQYF. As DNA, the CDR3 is TGTGCCAGCAGGCCAGACAGGAACCAAGAGACCCAGTACTTC.

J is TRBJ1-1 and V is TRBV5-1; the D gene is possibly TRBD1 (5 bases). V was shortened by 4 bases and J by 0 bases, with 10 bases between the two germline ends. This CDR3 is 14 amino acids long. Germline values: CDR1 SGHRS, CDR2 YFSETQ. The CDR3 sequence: CASSADSMNTEAFF. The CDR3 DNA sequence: TGCGCCAGCAGCGCAGACAGTATGAACACTGAAGCTTTCTTT.

The CDR3 DNA is TGTGCCAGCTCTTTGAACACCGGGGAGCTGTTTTTT. Residues: CASSLNTGELFF. The chain has TRBV6-6 and TRBJ2-2; D is uncertain. Trimming stripped 8 bases from V and 1 base from J, with 5 bases between. Germline V CDR1 and CDR2: MNHNY, SVGAGI (reference sequence). The CDR3 is 12 amino acids.

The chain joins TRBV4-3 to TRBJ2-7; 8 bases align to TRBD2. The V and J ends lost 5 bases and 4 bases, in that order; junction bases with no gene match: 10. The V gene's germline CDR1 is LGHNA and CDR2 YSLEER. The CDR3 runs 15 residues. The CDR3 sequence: CASSEAGGVGYEQYF. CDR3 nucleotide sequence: TGCGCCAGCAGCGAGGCGGGGGGTGTGGGGTACGAGCAGTACTTC.

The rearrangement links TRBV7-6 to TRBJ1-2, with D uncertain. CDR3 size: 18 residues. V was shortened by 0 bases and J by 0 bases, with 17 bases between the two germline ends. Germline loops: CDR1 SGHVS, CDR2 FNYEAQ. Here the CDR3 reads CASSLAPTDTRANYGYTF. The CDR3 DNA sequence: TGTGCCAGCAGCTTAGCCCCCACCGACACCAGAGCTAACTATGGCTACACCTTC.

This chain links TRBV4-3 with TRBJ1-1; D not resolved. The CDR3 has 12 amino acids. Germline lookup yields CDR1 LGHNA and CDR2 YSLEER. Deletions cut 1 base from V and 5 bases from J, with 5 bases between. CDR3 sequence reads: CASSQGETEAFF. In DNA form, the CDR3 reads TGCGCCAGCAGCCAAGGGGAGACTGAAGCTTTCTTT.

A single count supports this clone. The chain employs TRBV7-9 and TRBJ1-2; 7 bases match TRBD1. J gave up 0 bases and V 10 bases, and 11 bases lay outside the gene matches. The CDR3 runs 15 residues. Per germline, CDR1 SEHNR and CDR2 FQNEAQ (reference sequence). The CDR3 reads CATTYTGEPNYGYTF. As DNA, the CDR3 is TGTGCCACCACTTACACAGGGGAACCTAACTATGGCTACACCTTC.

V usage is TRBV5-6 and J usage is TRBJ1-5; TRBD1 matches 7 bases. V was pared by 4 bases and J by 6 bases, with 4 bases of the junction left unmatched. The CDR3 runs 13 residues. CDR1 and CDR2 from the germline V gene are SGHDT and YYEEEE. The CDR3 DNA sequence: TGTGCCAGCAGCGGGACAGCCGGTCAGCCCCAGCATTTT. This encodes CASSGTAGQPQHF.

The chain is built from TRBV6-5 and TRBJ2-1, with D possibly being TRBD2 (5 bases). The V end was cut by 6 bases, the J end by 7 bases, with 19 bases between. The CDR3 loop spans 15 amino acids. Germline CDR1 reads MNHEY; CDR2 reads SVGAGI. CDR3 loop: CASRSPGKGFNEQFF. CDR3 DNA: TGTGCCAGCAGATCACCGGGGAAGGGATTTAATGAGCAGTTCTTC.

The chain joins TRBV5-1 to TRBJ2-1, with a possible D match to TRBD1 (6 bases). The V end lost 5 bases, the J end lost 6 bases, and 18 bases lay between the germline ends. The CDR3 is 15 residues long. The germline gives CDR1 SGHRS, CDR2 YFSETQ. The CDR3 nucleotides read TGCGCCAGCAGAGTGGACAGTGCCCTCTTCAATGAGCAGTTCTTC. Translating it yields CASRVDSALFNEQFF.

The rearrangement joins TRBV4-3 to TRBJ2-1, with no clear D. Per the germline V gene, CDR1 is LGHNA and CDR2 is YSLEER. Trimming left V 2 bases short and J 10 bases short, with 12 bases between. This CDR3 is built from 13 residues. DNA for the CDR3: TGCGCCAGCAGCCAAAGTACACACGCAGAGCAGTTCTTC. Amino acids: CASSQSTHAEQFF.

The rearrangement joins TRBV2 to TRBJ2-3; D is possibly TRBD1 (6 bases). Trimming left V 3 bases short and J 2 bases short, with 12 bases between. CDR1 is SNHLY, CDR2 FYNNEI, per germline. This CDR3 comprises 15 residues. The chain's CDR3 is CASSEAGVFTDTQYF. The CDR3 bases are TGTGCCAGCAGTGAGGCAGGGGTCTTCACAGATACGCAGTATTTT.

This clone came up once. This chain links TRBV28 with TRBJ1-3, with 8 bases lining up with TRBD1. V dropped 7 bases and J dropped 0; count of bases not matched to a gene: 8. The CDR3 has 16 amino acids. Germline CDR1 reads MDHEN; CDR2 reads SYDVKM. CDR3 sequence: CASTMETGASGNTIYF. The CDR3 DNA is TGTGCCAGCACCATGGAGACAGGGGCCTCTGGAAACACCATATATTTT.

CDR3 bases: TGCGCCAGCAGCTTACAGGTTACGACTGAAGCTTTCTTT. As protein: CASSLQVTTEAFF. The J gene is TRBJ1-1, the V gene TRBV5-1, with a tentative D call TRBD1 (5 bases). Trimming stripped 2 bases from V and 5 bases from J, with 10 bases between. The CDR3 sequence is 13 residues long. CDR1 and CDR2 (germline): SGHRS, YFSETQ.

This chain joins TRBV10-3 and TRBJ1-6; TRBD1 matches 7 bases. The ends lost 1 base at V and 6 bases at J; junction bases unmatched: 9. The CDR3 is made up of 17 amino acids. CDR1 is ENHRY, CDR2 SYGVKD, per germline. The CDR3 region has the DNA TGTGCCATCAGTGAGTTGAACAGGGGTAGGAGTAATTCACCCCTCCACTTT. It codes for CAISELNRGRSNSPLHF.

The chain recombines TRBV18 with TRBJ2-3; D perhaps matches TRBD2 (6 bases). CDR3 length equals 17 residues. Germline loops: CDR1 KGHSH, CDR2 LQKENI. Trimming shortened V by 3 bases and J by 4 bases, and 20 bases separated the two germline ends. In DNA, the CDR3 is TGTGCCAGCTCACCCTCAACCGGGACTGGCGGTTCAGATACGCAGTATTTT. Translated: CASSPSTGTGGSDTQYF. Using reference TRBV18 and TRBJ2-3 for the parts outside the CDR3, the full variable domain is NAGVMQNPRHLVRRRGQEARLRCSPMKGHSHVYWYRQLPEEGLKFMVYLQKENIIDESGMPKERFSAEFPKEGPSILRIQQVVRGDSAAYFCASSPSTGTGGSDTQYFGPGTRLTVL.

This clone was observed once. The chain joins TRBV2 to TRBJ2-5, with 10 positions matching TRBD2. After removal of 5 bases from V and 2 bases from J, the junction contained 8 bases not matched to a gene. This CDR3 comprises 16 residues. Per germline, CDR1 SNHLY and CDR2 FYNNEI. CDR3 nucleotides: TGTGCCAGCAGTACCGCCGGGACTAGCGAGCAAGAGACCCAGTACTTC. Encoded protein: CASSTAGTSEQETQYF.

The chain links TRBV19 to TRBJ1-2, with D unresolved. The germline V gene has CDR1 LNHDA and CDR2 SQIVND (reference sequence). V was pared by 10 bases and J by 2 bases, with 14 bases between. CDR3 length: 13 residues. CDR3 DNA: TGTGCCACTACGTGGGAGGCCAACTATGGCTACACCTTC. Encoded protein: CATTWEANYGYTF.

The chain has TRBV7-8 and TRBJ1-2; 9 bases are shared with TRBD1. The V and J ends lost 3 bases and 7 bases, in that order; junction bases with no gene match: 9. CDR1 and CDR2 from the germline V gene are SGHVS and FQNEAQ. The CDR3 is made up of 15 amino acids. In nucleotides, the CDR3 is TGTGCCAGCAGCTTCAATCGGGACAGGGAACCTGGCTACACCTTC. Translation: CASSFNRDREPGYTF.

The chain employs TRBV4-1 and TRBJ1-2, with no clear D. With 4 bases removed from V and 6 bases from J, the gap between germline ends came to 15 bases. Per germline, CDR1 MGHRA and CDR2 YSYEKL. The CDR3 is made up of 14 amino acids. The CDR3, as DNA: TGCGCCAGCAGCCCCCTTGGTCTAGCCAATGGCTACACCTTC. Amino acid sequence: CASSPLGLANGYTF.

The chain's CDR3 is CASSPVGGPFLHEQYF. CDR3 nucleotides: TGTGCCAGCAGCCCTGTGGGGGGGCCTTTTCTCCACGAGCAGTACTTC. The rearrangement joins TRBV7-2 to TRBJ2-7; D may be TRBD2 (7 bases). The length of the CDR3 is 16 residues. The V end lost 5 bases, the J end lost 5 bases, and 22 bases lay between the germline ends. Germline lookup yields CDR1 SGHTA and CDR2 FQGNSA.

CDR3 nucleotide sequence: TGTGCCAGCAGCTTGGAGCAGGGTCATGAGCAGTTCTTC. This sequence encodes CASSLEQGHEQFF. This chain uses TRBV5-6 with TRBJ2-1; possible D gene TRBD1, 5 bases. From germline, CDR1 is SGHDT and CDR2 YYEEEE. Trimming removed 0 bases from V and 8 bases from J, with 9 bases in between. The CDR3 consists of 13 residues. The complete variable domain, with remaining parts taken from reference TRBV5-6 and TRBJ2-1, reads DAGVTQSPTHLIKTRGQQVTLRCSPKSGHDTVSWYQQALGQGPQFIFQYYEEEERQRGNFPDRFSGHQFPNYSSELNVNALLLGDSALYLCASSLEQGHEQFFGPGTRLTVL.

CDR3 loop: CASSDTNYGYTF. DNA for the CDR3: TGTGCCAGCAGCGACACTAACTATGGCTACACCTTC. The chain joins TRBV9 to TRBJ1-2; D is undetermined. V lost 3 bases and J lost 0, with 3 bases in between. CDR3 size: 12 residues. CDR1 is SGDLS, CDR2 YYNGEE, per germline.

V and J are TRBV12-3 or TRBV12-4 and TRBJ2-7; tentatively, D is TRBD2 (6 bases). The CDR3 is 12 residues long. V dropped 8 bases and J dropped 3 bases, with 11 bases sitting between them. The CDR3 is CASRGTDYEQYF. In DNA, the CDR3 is TGTGCCAGCCGCGGGACGGACTACGAGCAGTACTTC.